The sample holds one count of the clone carrying this T cell receptor (beta chain). The sample comes from a study of control samples from healthy donors and cancer patients. CDR3 length: 14 residues. V shed 6 bases and J shed 3 bases, with 15 bases lying between them. Germline lookup yields CDR1 LNHDA and CDR2 SQIVND (reference sequence). Data came from immunoSEQ multiplex PCR; TCRdb stores just in-frame clones and leaves some out. The table has about 410,000 clones, approximately 90% seen once. V is TRBV19 and J is TRBJ2-7, with D tentatively TRBD1 (6 bases). The sequence was obtained from a man aged 40-49 years with head and neck cancer. Sequencing was performed on PBMCs. CDR3 in amino acids: CASSWGQANYEQYF. CDR3 sequence (DNA): TGTGCCAGTAGCTGGGGGCAGGCAAACTACGAGCAGTACTTC.